These 9 T cell receptor beta chains came from one sample sequenced in a study of shared clonotypes between healthy human individuals. It was CD45RO-negative cells, positively selected for CCR7, that made up naive CD8 cells, with terminally differentiated effector memory CD45RA+ cells excluded. Measured with immunoSEQ multiplex PCR; TCRdb has only the in-frame clones, and not every one. The table has around 1.9 million clones, around 95% seen once. Specimen: naive CD8+ T cells from PBMCs. These receptors all stem from a man between 18 and 29 years old in good health. Some clones in this sample may be carry-over from other donors' samples.

The gene calls are TRBV7-3 and TRBJ2-3, with a weak D call TRBD2 (5 bases). The V gene's germline CDR1 is SGHTA and CDR2 FQGTGA. The V end was cut by 3 bases, the J end by 1 base, with 17 bases between. The CDR3 totals 17 residues. In nucleotides, the CDR3 is TGTGCCAGCAGCTTTGGAGATGCGGGTTGGGGCACAGATACGCAGTATTTT. Amino acid sequence: CASSFGDAGWGTDTQYF. Based on the CDR3 plus reference TRBV7-3 and TRBJ2-3, the full variable domain is GAGVSQTPSNKVTEKGKYVELRCDPISGHTALYWYRQSLGQGPEFLIYFQGTGAADDSGLPNDRFFAVRPEGSVSTLKIQRTERGDSAVYLCASSFGDAGWGTDTQYFGPGTRLTVL.

The chain couples TRBV28 to TRBJ1-2; 9 bases fit TRBD1. With 1 base clipped from V and 2 bases from J, the junction kept 5 bases outside the gene matches. The CDR3 spans 16 residues. Germline V gives CDR1 MDHEN, CDR2 SYDVKM. The CDR3 nucleotides read TGTGCCAGCAGTTTATACCTCGGACAGGGGAACTATGGCTACACCTTC. This gives the protein CASSLYLGQGNYGYTF.

The rearrangement links TRBV11-2 to TRBJ2-3; D gene ambiguous. The germline V gene encodes CDR1 SGHAT and CDR2 FQNNGV. Trimming shortened V by 5 bases and J by 2 bases, and 11 bases separated the two germline ends. The CDR3 consists of 14 residues. Here the CDR3 DNA reads TGTGCCAGCAGCCCAGGACCGTTCACAGATACGCAGTATTTT. Protein sequence: CASSPGPFTDTQYF.

This chain uses TRBV28 with TRBJ2-1; no definite D call. V lost 6 bases, J lost 2 bases, and 20 bases lay in between. This CDR3 region has 17 residues. CDR1 is MDHEN and CDR2 is SYDVKM in the germline V gene. The chain's CDR3 is CASSSRQSVTTYNEQFF. CDR3 bases: TGTGCCAGCAGCTCTCGCCAATCAGTCACAACCTACAATGAGCAGTTCTTC.

The table lists this clone with a count of one. The V call is TRBV21-1, the J call TRBJ2-1. TRBV21-1 is a pseudogene segment. The CDR3 loop spans 15 amino acids. For the CDR3, the DNA is TGTGCCAGCAGCGAGGGGCAGGGAGTCCACAATGAGCAGTTCTTC. Protein sequence: CASSEGQGVHNEQFF.

The chain employs TRBV4-1 and TRBJ2-1; D uncertain. The CDR3 sequence is 13 residues long. V was pared by 6 bases and J by 3 bases, with 9 bases between. The germline V gene has CDR1 MGHRA and CDR2 YSYEKL. In DNA, the CDR3 is TGCGCCAGCAGAGAGTTTGGCTACAATGAGCAGTTCTTC. Translating gives CASREFGYNEQFF.

This chain connects TRBV27 to TRBJ2-2, with D possibly matching TRBD1 (5 bases). In germline, CDR1 is MNHEY, CDR2 SMNVEV (reference sequence). The length of the CDR3 is 16 residues. V dropped 6 bases and J dropped 7 bases, with 21 bases sitting between them. The CDR3 DNA is TGTGCCAGCAGCTACCGGGCAGGGAATTATGGCGGGGAGCTGTTTTTT. This encodes CASSYRAGNYGGELFF.

The V call is TRBV28, the J call TRBJ2-5; TRBD2 aligns across 7 bases. CDR1 is MDHEN, CDR2 SYDVKM, per germline. The CDR3 loop spans 15 amino acids. V shed 7 bases, J shed 6 bases, and the junction held 14 bases outside the gene matches. For the CDR3, the DNA is TGTGCCAGCAAGCGGGGCTCAGGCGACTTCCAGACCCAGTACTTC. It encodes CASKRGSGDFQTQYF.

This chain links TRBV29-1 with TRBJ1-2; a weak D match, TRBD1 (5 bases). The germline gives CDR1 SQVTM, CDR2 ANQGSEA. V gave up 2 bases and J gave up 6 bases, with 19 bases separating them. This CDR3 has 15 amino acids. This CDR3 reads CSVELLGRILDGYTF. CDR3 DNA sequence: TGCAGCGTTGAATTGTTGGGACGGATTTTAGATGGCTACACCTTC.